This TCR beta chain was profiled in a study of graft-versus-host responses after intestinal transplantation. Study observations and caveats: In patients with graft-donor T cell macrochimerism, allograft graft-versus-host to host-versus-graft clonal ratios were high.

Clones were sequenced by immunoSEQ multiplex PCR, and TCRdb holds only the in-frame ones, with some missing. The sample carries over 100,000 clones, 90% to 95% recorded once. The CDR3 contains 15 residues. CDR1 MNHEY and CDR2 SVGAGI come from the germline V gene. Losses at the gene ends were 8 bases for V and 5 bases for J; bases not matched to a gene: 14. On this clone: Its target is unknown.

The J gene is TRBJ1-2, the V gene TRBV6-5, with TRBD1 identical over 7 bases. The TCR sequence derives from a human donor who received an intestinal transplant. Sequenced here: unstimulated CD4+ T cells sorted from spleen or lymph node cells, sampled before intestinal transplant. The CDR3 DNA sequence: TGTGCCAGCTCACTATTCGGCGGGACAGCGTATGGCTACACCTTC. This encodes CASSLFGGTAYGYTF.